The TCR beta chain under discussion was sequenced for a study of PD-1 blockade in classical Hodgkin lymphoma. Overall study results and limits: Newly diagnosed patients were reported to start with lower TCR diversity than healthy donors. Patients with a complete response exhibited baseline diversity comparable to newly diagnosed patients.

The CDR3 is made up of 18 amino acids. V was shortened by 1 base and J by 1 base, with 16 bases between the two germline ends. Germline V lookup: CDR1 SGHVS, CDR2 FNYEAQ. To note about this clone: As yet, its antigen is unknown.

Time point noted: cycle 4 day 1 (C4D1), after less than 7 weeks of nivolumab. All the patients suffered relapse after autologous stem cell transplantation, and brentuximab vedotin exposure differed. The repertoire was sequenced with immunoSEQ multiplex PCR; TCRdb's copy has only in-frame clones and lacks some. The sample has approximately 65,000 clones; approximately 90% are singletons. The sequences come from peripheral blood mononuclear cells (PBMCs), collected before the fourth cycle of nivolumab. This chain connects TRBV7-6 to TRBJ1-4, with a weak D call TRBD1 (5 bases). The clonotype comes from a human donor with classical Hodgkin lymphoma. In DNA, the CDR3 is TGTGCCAGCAGCTTAGATTCCTTCCTAGGGGTAACTAATGAAAAACTGTTTTTT. It specifies CASSLDSFLGVTNEKLFF.